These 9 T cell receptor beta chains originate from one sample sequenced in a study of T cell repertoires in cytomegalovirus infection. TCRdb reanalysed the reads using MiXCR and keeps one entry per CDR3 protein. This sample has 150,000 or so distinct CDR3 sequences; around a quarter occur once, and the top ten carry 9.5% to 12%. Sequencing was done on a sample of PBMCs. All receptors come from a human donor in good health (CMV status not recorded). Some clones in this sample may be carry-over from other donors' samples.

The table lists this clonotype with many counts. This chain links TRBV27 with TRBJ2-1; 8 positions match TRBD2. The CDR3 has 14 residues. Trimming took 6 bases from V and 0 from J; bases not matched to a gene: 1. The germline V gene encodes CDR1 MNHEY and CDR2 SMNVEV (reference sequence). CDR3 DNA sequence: TGTGCCAGCAGGGGACTAGGCTCCTACAATGAGCAGTTCTTC. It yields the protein CASRGLGSYNEQFF.

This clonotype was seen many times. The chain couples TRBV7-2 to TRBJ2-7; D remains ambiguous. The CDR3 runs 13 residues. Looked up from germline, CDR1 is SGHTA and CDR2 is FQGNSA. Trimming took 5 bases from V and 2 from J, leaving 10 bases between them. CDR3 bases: TGTGCCAGCAGCGGGTCAAGGACCTACGAGCAGTACTTC. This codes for CASSGSRTYEQYF. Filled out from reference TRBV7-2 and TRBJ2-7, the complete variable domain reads GAGVSQSPSNKVTEKGKDVELRCDPISGHTALYWYRQSLGQGLEFLIYFQGNSAPDKSGLPSDRFSAERTGGSVSTLTIQRTQQEDSAVYLCASSGSRTYEQYFGPGTRLTVT.

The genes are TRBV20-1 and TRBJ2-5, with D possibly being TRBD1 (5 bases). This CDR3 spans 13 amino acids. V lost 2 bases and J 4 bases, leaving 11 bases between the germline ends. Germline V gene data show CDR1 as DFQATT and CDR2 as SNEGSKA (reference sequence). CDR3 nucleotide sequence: TGCAGTGCTAGACGTACAGGAACAGAGACCCAGTACTTC. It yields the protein CSARRTGTETQYF.

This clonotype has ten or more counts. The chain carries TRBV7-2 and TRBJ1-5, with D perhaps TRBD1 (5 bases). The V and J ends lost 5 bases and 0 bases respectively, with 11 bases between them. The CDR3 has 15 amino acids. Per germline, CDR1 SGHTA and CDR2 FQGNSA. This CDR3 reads CASSGNRLSNQPQHF. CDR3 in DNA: TGTGCCAGCAGCGGGAACAGGCTTAGCAATCAGCCCCAGCATTTT.

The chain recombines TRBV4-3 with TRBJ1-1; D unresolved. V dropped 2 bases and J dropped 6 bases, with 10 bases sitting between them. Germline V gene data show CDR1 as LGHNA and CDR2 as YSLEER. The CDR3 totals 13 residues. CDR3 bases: TGCGCCAGCAGCCAATTATCAGTGTCTGAAGCTTTCTTT. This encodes CASSQLSVSEAFF.

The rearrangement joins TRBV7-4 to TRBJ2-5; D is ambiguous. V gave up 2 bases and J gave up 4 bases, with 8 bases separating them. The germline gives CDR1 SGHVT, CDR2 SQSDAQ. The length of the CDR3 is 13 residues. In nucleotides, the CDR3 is TGTGCCAGCAGCTTATTGCCGGGAGAGACCCAGTACTTC. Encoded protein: CASSLLPGETQYF.

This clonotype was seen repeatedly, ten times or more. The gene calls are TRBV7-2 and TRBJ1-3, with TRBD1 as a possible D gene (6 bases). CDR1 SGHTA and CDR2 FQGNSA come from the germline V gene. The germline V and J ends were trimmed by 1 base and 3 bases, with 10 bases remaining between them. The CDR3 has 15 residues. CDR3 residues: CASSLGGGLGNTIYF. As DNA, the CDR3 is TGTGCCAGCAGCTTAGGGGGGGGGCTTGGAAACACCATATATTTT.

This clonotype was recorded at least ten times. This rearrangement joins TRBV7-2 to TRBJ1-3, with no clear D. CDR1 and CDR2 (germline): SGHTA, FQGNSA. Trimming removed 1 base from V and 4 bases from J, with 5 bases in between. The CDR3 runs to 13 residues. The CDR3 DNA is TGTGCCAGCAGCTTAGGAGTAGGAAACACCATATATTTT. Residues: CASSLGVGNTIYF.

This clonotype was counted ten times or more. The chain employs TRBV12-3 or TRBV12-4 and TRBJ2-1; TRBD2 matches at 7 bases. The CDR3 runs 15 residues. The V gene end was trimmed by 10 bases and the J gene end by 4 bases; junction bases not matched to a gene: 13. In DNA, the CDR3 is TGTGCCACCACGTCCCTGCTAGCGGTATACAATGAGCAGTTCTTC. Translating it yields CATTSLLAVYNEQFF.